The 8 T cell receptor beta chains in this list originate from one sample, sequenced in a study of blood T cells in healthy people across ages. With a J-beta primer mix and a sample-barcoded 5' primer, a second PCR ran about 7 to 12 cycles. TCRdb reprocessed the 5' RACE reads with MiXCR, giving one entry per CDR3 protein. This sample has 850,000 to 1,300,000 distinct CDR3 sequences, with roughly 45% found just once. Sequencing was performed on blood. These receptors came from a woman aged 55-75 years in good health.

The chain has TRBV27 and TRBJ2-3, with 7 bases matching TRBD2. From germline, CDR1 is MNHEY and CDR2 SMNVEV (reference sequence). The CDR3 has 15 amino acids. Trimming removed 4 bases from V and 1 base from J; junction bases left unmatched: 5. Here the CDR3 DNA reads TGTGCCAGCAGTTCTCGGGAGGTAGGCACAGATACGCAGTATTTT. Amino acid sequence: CASSSREVGTDTQYF.

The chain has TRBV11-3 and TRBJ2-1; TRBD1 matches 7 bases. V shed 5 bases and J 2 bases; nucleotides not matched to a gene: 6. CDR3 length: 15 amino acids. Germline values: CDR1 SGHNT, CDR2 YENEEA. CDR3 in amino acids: CASSRGQAPYNEQFF. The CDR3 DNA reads TGTGCCAGCAGCCGCGGACAGGCCCCCTACAATGAGCAGTTCTTC.

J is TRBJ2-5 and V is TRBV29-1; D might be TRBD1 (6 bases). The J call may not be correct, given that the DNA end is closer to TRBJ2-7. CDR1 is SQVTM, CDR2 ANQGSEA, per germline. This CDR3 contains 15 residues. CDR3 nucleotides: TGCAGCGTTCCCCGCCGGGCAGGGGACCGACGCGAGCAGTACTTC. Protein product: CSVPRRAGDRREQYF.

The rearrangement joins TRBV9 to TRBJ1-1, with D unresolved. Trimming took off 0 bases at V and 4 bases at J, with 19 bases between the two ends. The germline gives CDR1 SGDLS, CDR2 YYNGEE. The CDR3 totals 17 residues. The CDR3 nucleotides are TGTGCCAGCAGCGTAGGTCACCGACGGCCTGGGTTCACTGAAGCTTTCTTT. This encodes CASSVGHRRPGFTEAFF.

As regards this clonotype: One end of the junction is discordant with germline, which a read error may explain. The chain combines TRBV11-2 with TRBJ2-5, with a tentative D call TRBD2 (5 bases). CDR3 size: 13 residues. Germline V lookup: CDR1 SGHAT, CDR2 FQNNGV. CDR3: CAISLVSAEAQYF. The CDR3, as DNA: TGTGCCATCAGCTTAGTCTCGGCGGAGGCCCAGTACTTC.

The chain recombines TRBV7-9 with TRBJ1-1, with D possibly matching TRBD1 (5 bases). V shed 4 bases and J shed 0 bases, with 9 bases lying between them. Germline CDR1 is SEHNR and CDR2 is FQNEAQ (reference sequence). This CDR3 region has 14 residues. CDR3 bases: TGTGCCAGCAGCTGGGGGGTTCTGAACACTGAAGCTTTCTTT. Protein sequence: CASSWGVLNTEAFF.

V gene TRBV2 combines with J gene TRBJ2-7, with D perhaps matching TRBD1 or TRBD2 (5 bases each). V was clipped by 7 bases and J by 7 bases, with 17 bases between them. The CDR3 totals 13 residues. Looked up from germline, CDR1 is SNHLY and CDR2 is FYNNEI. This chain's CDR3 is CASTNRRPGEQYF. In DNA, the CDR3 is TGTGCCAGCACTAACAGGAGGCCGGGGGAGCAGTACTTC.

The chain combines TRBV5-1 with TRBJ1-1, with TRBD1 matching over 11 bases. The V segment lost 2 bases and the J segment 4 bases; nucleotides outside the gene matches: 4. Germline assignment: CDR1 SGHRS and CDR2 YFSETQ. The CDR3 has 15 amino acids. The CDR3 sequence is CASSLGQGATTEAFF. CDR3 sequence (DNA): TGCGCCAGCAGCTTAGGACAGGGGGCAACCACTGAAGCTTTCTTT.